This entry describes one TCR beta chain. This entry is derived from a study of control samples from healthy donors and cancer patients. CDR1 and CDR2 (germline): SGHTA, FQGNSA. With 7 bases clipped from V and 5 bases from J, the junction kept 4 bases outside the gene matches. CDR3 size: 13 residues. Method: immunoSEQ multiplex PCR; TCRdb's copy keeps in-frame clones and lacks some. The data contain about 120,000 clones, approximately 90% of them singletons. The TCR comes from a woman between 70 and 85 years old in good health. The specimen was blood. The chain joins TRBV7-2 to TRBJ1-5, with 8 bases aligning to TRBD1. The CDR3 region is CASTTTGDQPQHF. Written as DNA, the CDR3 is TGTGCCAGCACCACGACAGGGGATCAGCCCCAGCATTTT.